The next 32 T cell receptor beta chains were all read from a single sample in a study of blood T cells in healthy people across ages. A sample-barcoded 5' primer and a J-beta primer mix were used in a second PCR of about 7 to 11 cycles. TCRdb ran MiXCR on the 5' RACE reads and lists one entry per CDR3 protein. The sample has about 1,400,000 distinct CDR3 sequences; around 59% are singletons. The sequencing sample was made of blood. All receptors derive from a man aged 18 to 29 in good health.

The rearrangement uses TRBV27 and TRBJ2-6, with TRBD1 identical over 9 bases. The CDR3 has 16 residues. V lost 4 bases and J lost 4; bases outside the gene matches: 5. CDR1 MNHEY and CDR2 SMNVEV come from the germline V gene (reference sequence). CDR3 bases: TGTGCCAGCAGTTCTCCGACAGGGGGAGGGGCCAACGTCCTGACTTTC. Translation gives CASSSPTGGGANVLTF.

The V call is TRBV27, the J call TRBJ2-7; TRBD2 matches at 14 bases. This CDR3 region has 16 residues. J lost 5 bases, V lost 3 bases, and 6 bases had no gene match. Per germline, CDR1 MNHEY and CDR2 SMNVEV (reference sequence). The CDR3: CASSLTSGRALNEQYF. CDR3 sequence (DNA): TGTGCCAGCAGTTTGACTAGCGGGAGGGCCTTGAACGAGCAGTACTTC.

CDR3 sequence reads: CASSSPRTSGRETQYF. The CDR3 bases are TGTGCCAGCAGTTCGCCCCGGACTAGCGGGAGGGAGACCCAGTACTTC. The chain joins TRBV28 to TRBJ2-5; 14 bases fit TRBD2. The V gene's germline CDR1 is MDHEN and CDR2 SYDVKM. Trimming cost V 4 bases and J 5 bases; bases outside gene matches: 6. The CDR3 has 16 amino acids. Full variable domain (outside the CDR3, taken from reference TRBV28 and TRBJ2-5): DVKVTQSSRYLVKRTGEKVFLECVQDMDHENMFWYRQDPGLGLRLIYFSYDVKMKEKGDIPEGYSVSREKKERFSLILESASTNQTSMYLCASSSPRTSGRETQYFGPGTRLLVL.

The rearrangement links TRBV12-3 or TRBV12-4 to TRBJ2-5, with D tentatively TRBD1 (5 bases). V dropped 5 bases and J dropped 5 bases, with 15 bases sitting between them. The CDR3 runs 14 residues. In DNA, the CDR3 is TGTGCCAGCAGTCCGCCGGACAATGGGGAGACCCAGTACTTC. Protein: CASSPPDNGETQYF.

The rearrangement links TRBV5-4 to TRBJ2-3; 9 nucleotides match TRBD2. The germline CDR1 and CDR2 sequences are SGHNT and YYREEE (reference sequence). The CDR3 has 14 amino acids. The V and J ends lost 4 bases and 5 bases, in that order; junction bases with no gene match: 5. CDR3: CASSHRTSEDTQYF. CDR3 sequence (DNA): TGTGCCAGCAGCCACCGGACTAGCGAAGATACGCAGTATTTT.

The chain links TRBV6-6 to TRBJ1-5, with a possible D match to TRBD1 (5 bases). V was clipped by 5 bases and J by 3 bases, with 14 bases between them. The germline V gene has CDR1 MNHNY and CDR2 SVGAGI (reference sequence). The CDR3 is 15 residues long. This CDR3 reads CASSPLGGSNQPQHF. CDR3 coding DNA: TGTGCCAGCAGTCCCCTGGGGGGTTCCAATCAGCCCCAGCATTTT.

The CDR3, as DNA: TGCGCCAGCAGCCAAGATCCCACACCTGGGGCCAACGTCCTGACTTTC. Translated, it gives CASSQDPTPGANVLTF. The chain recombines TRBV4-3 with TRBJ2-6; D ambiguous. The CDR3 runs 16 residues. The V end lost 0 bases, the J end lost 2 bases, and 8 bases lay between the germline ends. The germline CDR1 and CDR2 sequences are LGHNA and YSLEER.

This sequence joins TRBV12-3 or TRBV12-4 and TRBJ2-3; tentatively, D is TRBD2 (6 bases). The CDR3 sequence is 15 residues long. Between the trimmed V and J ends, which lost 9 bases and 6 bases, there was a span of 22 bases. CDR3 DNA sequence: TGTGCCAGTCTCCCGTGGAGAGCTGGGGGGGATACGCAGTATTTT. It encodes CASLPWRAGGDTQYF.

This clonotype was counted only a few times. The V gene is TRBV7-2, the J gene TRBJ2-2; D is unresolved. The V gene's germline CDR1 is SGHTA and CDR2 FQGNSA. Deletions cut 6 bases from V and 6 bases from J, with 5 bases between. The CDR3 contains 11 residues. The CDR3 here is CASSTPGELFF. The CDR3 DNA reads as TGTGCCAGCAGTACCCCCGGGGAGCTGTTTTTT.

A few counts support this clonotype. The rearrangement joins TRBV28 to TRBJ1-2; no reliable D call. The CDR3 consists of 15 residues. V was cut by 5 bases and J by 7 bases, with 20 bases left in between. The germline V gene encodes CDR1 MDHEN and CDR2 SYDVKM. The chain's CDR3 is CASSETGSYRSGYTF. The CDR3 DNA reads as TGTGCCAGCAGTGAAACGGGGTCCTATAGGAGTGGCTACACCTTC.

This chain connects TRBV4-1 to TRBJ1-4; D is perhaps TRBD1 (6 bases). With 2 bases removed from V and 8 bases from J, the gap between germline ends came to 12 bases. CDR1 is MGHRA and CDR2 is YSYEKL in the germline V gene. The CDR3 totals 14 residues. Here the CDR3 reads CASSQQGSLEKLFF. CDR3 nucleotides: TGCGCCAGCAGCCAACAGGGGTCTTTAGAAAAACTGTTTTTT.

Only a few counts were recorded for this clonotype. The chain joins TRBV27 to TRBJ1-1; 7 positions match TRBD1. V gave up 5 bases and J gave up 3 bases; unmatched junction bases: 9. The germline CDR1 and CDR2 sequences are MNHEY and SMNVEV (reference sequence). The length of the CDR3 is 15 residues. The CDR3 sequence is CASSLSPGQYTEAFF. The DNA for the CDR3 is TGTGCCAGCAGTCTGTCTCCGGGACAGTACACTGAAGCTTTCTTT.

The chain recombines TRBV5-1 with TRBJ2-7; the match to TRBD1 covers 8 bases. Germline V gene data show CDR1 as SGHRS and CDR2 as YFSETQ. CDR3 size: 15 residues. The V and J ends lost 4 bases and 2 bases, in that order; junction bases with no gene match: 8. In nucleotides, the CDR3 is TGCGCCAGCAGCCCCCCGAGACAGGGGCCCTACGAGCAGTACTTC. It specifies CASSPPRQGPYEQYF.

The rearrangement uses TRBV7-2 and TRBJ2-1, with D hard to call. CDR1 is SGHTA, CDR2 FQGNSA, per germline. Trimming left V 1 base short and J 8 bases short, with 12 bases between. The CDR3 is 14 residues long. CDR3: CASSLGSFGDEQFF. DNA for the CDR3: TGTGCCAGCAGCTTAGGCTCCTTCGGTGATGAGCAGTTCTTC.

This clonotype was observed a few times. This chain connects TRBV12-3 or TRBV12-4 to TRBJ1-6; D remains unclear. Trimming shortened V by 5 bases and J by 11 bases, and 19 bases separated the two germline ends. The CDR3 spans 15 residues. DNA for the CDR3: TGTGCCAGCAGTCTAAGGGCAGGAAGATTCGCACCCCTCCACTTT. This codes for CASSLRAGRFAPLHF.

CDR3 nucleotides: TGTGCCAGCAGCTTAGGGTATGGTTACAATCAGCCCCAGCATTTT. Translation: CASSLGYGYNQPQHF. V is TRBV7-9 and J is TRBJ1-5; D unclear. The CDR3 sequence is 15 residues long. Trimming shortened V by 1 base and J by 3 bases, and 10 bases separated the two germline ends. CDR1 SEHNR and CDR2 FQNEAQ come from the germline V gene (reference sequence). Looking up the rest from reference TRBV7-9 and TRBJ1-5 gives the full variable domain: DTGVSQNPRHKITKRGQNVTFRCDPISEHNRLYWYRQTLGQGPEFLTYFQNEAQLEKSRLLSDRFSAERPKGSFSTLEIQRTEQGDSAMYLCASSLGYGYNQPQHFGDGTRLSIL.

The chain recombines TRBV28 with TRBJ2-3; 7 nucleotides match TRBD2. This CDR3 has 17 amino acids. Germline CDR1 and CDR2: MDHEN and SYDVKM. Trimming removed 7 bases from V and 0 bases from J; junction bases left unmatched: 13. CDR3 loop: CASTFRGPGLSTDTQYF. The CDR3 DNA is TGTGCCAGCACCTTTCGGGGCCCGGGACTAAGCACAGATACGCAGTATTTT.

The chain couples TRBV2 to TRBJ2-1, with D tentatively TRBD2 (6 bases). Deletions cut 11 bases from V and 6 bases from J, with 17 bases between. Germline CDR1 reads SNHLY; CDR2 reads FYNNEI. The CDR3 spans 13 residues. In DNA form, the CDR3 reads TGTGCCGGAGGGGTAAGGCCTGGCAATGAGCAGTTCTTC. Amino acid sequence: CAGGVRPGNEQFF.

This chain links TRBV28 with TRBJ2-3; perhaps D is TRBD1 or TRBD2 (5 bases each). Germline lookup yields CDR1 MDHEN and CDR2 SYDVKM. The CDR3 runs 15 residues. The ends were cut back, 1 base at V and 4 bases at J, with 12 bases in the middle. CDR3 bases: TGTGCCAGCAGTTTATTATGGGGGAATGCAGATACGCAGTATTTT. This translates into CASSLLWGNADTQYF.

The CDR3 here is CSVRAGTTNEQFF. CDR3 in DNA: TGCAGCGTGAGGGCCGGGACTACTAATGAGCAGTTCTTC. The chain combines TRBV29-1 with TRBJ2-1; the match to TRBD2 covers 7 bases. The trim removed 6 bases at V and 7 bases at J, leaving 9 bases unmatched. Germline CDR1 and CDR2: SQVTM and ANQGSEA. CDR3 length: 13 residues.

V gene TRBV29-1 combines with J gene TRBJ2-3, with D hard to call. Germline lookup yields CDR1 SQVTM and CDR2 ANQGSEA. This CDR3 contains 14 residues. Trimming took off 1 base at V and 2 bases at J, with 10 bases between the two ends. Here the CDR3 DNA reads TGCAGCGTTGAAGGGAGCGTTAACACAGATACGCAGTATTTT. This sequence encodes CSVEGSVNTDTQYF.

The CDR3 is CSGQGDYGYTF. The CDR3 nucleotides read TGCAGCGGACAGGGGGACTATGGCTACACCTTC. The V gene is TRBV20-1, the J gene TRBJ1-2; 10 nucleotides align to TRBD1. The CDR3 length is 11 residues. Germline V gene lookup returns CDR1 DFQATT and CDR2 SNEGSKA (reference sequence).

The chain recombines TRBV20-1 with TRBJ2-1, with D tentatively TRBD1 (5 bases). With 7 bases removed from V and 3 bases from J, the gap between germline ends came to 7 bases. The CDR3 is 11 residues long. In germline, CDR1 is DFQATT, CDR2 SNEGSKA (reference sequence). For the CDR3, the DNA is TGCAGTGTAGGGGACTACAATGAGCAGTTCTTC. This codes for CSVGDYNEQFF.

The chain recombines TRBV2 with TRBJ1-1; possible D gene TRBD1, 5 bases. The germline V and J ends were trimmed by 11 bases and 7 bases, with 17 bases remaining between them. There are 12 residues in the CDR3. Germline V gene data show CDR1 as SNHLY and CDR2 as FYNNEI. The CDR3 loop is CACFETQGEAFF. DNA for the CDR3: TGTGCCTGTTTTGAGACCCAGGGTGAAGCTTTCTTT.

DNA of the CDR3: TGCAGCGCCAAAACAGGGGGTCAAGAGACCCAGTACTTC. This gives the protein CSAKTGGQETQYF. This chain joins TRBV29-1 and TRBJ2-5; TRBD1 matches at 8 bases. The CDR3 is made up of 13 amino acids. Germline CDR1 and CDR2: SQVTM and ANQGSEA. V was pared by 7 bases and J by 2 bases, with 6 bases of the junction left unmatched.

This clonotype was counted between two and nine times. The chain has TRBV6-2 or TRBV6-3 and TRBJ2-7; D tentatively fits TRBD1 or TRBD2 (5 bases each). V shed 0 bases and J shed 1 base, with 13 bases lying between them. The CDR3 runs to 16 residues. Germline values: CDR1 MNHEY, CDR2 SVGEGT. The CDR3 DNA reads TGTGCCAGCAGTTACTCGTCAAAGGGACCTTCCTACGAGCAGTACTTC. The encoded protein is CASSYSSKGPSYEQYF.

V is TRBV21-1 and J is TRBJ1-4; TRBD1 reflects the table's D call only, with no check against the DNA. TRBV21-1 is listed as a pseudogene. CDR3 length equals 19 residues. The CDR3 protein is CASSSCPVGGPRANEKLFF. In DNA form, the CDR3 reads TGTGCCAGCAGCTCCTGCCCCGTGGGGGGGCCTCGGGCTAATGAAAAACTGTTTTTT.

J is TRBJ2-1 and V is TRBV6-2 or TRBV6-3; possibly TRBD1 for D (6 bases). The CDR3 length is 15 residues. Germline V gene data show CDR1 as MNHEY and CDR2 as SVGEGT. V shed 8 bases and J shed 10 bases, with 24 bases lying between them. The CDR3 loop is CASETQGVRFGEQFF. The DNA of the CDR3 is TGTGCCAGCGAGACACAGGGCGTCCGTTTCGGCGAGCAGTTCTTC.

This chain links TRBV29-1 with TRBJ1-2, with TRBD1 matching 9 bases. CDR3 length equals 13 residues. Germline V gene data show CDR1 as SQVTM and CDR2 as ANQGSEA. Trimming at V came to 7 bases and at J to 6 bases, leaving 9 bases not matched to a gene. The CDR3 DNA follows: TGCAGCGGTTCCGGACAGGGGTGGGATGGCTACACCTTC. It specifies CSGSGQGWDGYTF. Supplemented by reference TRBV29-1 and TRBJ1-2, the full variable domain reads SAVISQKPSRDICQRGTSLTIQCQVDSQVTMMFWYRQQPGQSLTLIATANQGSEATYESGFVIDKFPISRPNLTFSTLTVSNMSPEDSSIYLCSGSGQGWDGYTFGSGTRLTVV.

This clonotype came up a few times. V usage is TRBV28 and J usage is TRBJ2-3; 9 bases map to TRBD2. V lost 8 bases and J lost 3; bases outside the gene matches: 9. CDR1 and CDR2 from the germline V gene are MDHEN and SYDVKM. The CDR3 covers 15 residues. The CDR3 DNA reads TGTGCCAGCCTTCCTTTTAGCGGGAGTACAGATACGCAGTATTTT. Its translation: CASLPFSGSTDTQYF.

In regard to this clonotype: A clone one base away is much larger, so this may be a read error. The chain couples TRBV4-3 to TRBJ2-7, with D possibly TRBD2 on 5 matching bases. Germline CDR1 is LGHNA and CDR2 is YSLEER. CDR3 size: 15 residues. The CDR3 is CASNQEGVGYNEQYF. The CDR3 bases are TGCGCCAGCAACCAAGAGGGAGTAGGGTACAATGAGCAGTACTTC.

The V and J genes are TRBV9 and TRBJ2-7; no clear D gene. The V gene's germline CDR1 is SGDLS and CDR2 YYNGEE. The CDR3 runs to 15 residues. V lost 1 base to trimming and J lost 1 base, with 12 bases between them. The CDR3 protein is CASSVYPGGSYEQYF. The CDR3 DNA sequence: TGTGCCAGCAGCGTATACCCTGGTGGGTCCTACGAGCAGTACTTC.